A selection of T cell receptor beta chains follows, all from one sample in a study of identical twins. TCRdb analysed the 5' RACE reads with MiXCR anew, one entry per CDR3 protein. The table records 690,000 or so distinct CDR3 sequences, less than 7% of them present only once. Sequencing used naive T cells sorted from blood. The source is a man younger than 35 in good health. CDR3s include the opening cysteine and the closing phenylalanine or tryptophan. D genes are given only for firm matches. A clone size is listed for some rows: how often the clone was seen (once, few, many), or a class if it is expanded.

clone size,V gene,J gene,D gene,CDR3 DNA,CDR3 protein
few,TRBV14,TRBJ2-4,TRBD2,TGTGCCAGCAGCCTGGGACTAGCGGGAGACATTCAGTACTTC,CASSLGLAGDIQYF
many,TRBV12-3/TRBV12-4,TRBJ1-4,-,TGTGCCAGCAGTTTATCGGGTTTCTGGGAAAAACTGTTTTTT,CASSLSGFWEKLFF
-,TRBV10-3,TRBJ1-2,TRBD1,TGTGCCATCAGCGATAATTGGACAGGGGGGAACTATGGCTACACCTTC,CAISDNWTGGNYGYTF
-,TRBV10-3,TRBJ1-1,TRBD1,TGTGCCATCAGTGCTCCGGACAGGACCGACACTGAAGCTTTCTTT,CAISAPDRTDTEAFF
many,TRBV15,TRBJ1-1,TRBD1,TGTGCCACCAGCAGAGATTTAGGGACAGGGGTTGAAGCTTTCTTT,CATSRDLGTGVEAFF
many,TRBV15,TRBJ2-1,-,TGTGCCACCAGCAGGAACCTAGCCATCTTTGACAATGAGCAGTTCTTC,CATSRNLAIFDNEQFF
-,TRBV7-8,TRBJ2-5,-,TGTGCCAGCAACCTGAAGGGACCACAAGAGACCCAGTACTTC,CASNLKGPQETQYF
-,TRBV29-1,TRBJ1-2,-,TGCAGCGTCGGCAGACCAGAGGGCTACACCTTC,CSVGRPEGYTF
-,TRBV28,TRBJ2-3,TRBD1,TGTGCCAGCAGTTCTCCAACCCTTACAGGGGGCATAGATACGCAGTATTTT,CASSSPTLTGGIDTQYF
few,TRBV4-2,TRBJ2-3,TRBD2,TGTGCCAGCAGCCAAGATCAGGGACTAGCCACAGATACGCAGTATTTT,CASSQDQGLATDTQYF
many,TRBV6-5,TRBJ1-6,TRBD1,TGTGCCAGCAGTTACGACAGGGGGGCTAGAGGGCCCCTCCACTTT,CASSYDRGARGPLHF
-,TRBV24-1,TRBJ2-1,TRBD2,TGTGCCACCAGTGACCCGGGACTACCTCCACGAGAGCAGTTCTTC,CATSDPGLPPREQFF
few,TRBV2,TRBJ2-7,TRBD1,TGTGCCAGCACCGGACAGGGATCAACCTACGAGCAGTACTTC,CASTGQGSTYEQYF
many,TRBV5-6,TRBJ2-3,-,TGTGCCAGCAGCTTTATCTCGGGCCCGTTCACAGATACGCAGTATTTT,CASSFISGPFTDTQYF